This T cell receptor beta chain was obtained from a study of identical twins. Study-wide results and limits: Sharing of beta out-of-frame sequences by twins showed a weaker excess.

TCRdb fed the 5' RACE reads into MiXCR, producing one record per CDR3 protein. The sample has 500,000 to 550,000 distinct CDR3 sequences, around 20% seen once. Notes on this clonotype: What it binds is unknown.

This same sample was also part of a study on yellow fever vaccine responses in identical twins.

Material for sequencing was CD4+ T cells sorted from blood. The origin of this receptor is a woman aged 18-29 years in good health.

CDR3 protein: CSAAGLGETQYF. CDR3 DNA sequence: TGCAGTGCTGCAGGGCTTGGAGAGACCCAGTACTTC. The chain combines TRBV20-1 with TRBJ2-5; D perhaps matches TRBD1 (5 bases). The V and J ends lost 5 bases and 4 bases respectively, with 11 bases between them. Germline-derived CDR1 and CDR2 are DFQATT and SNEGSKA (reference sequence). The CDR3 is 12 residues long.